This T cell receptor (beta chain) is drawn from a study of T cells in Graves' hyperthyroidism and ophthalmopathy. Amplification targeted TCR beta CDR3 regions from RNA transcripts. During a first-round RT-PCR of the TCR CDR3, the HTBI primer set was used. TCRdb itself ran the multiplex PCR reads through MiXCR, one entry per CDR3 protein. The repertoire holds fewer than 750,000 distinct CDR3 sequences, around 42% seen once, with approximately 7.5% in the top ten. A remark on this clonotype: The conserved closing phenylalanine or tryptophan is absent in this CDR3, likely reflecting a read error.

The CDR3 is 12 amino acids. Looked up from germline, CDR1 is SNHLY and CDR2 is FYNNEI. Trimming took 8 bases from V and 7 from J, leaving 14 bases between them. This chain joins TRBV2 and TRBJ1-2; D gene uncertain. The specimen was peripheral blood or thyroid tissue (not recorded which). The origin of this receptor is a woman aged 18 to 35 with Graves' hyperthyroidism. The CDR3 loop is CASLGVRCGYTL. The CDR3 nucleotides are TGTGCCAGCCTGGGAGTTCGCTGTGGCTACACCCTC.